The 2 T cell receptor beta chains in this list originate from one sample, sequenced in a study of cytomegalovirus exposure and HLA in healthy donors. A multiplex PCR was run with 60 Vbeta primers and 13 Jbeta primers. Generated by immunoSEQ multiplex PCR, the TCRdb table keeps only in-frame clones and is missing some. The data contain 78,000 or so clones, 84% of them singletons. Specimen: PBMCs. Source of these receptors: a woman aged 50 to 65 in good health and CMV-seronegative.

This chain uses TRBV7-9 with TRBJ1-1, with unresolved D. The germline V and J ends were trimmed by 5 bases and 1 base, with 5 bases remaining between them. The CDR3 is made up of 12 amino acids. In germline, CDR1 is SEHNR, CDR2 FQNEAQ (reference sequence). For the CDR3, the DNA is TGTGCCAGCAGCCAATCGAACACTGAAGCTTTCTTT. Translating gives CASSQSNTEAFF. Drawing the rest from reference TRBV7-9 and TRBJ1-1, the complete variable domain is DTGVSQNPRHKITKRGQNVTFRCDPISEHNRLYWYRQTLGQGPEFLTYFQNEAQLEKSRLLSDRFSAERPKGSFSTLEIQRTEQGDSAMYLCASSQSNTEAFFGQGTRLTVV.

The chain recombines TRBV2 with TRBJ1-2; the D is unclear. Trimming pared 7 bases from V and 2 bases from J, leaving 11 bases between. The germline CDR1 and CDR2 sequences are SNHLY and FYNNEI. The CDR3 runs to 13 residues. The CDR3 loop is CASKDSQNYGYTF. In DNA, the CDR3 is TGTGCCAGCAAAGACTCACAAAACTATGGCTACACCTTC.